This T cell receptor (beta chain) was retrieved from a study of control samples from healthy donors and cancer patients. Germline values: CDR1 LNHDA, CDR2 SQIVND (reference sequence). The CDR3 is 14 residues long. The V end was cut by 7 bases, the J end by 5 bases, with 14 bases between. The table came from immunoSEQ multiplex PCR; TCRdb's copy has only in-frame clones and leaves some out. This sample carries around 94,000 clones, around 86% of them seen once, and the ten largest clones take about 1.3%. The clonotype comes from a woman aged 45-60 years in good health. Specimen: blood. V and J are TRBV19 and TRBJ1-4; no firm D call. The CDR3 spells CASNAPPENEKLFF. CDR3 nucleotide sequence: TGTGCCAGTAACGCCCCTCCCGAGAATGAAAAACTGTTTTTT.